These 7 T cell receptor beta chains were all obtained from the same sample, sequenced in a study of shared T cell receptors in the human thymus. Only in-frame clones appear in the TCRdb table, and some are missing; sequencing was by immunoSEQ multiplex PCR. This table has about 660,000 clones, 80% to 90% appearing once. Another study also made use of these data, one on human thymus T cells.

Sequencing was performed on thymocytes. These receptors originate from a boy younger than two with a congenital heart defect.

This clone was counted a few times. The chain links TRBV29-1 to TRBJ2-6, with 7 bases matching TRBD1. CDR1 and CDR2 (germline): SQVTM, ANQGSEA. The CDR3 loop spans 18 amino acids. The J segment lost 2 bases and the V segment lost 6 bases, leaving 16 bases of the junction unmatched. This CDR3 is CSVLDSTGIRTGANVLTF. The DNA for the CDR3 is TGCAGCGTCCTGGACTCGACAGGGATTCGTACTGGGGCCAACGTCCTGACTTTC.

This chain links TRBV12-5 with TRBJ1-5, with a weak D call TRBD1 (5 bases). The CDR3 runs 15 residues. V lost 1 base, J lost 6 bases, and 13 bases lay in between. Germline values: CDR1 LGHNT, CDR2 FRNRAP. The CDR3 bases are TGTGCTAGTGGTTTGGGGGGTGTAGGGGTTCAGCCCCAGCATTTT. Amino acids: CASGLGGVGVQPQHF.

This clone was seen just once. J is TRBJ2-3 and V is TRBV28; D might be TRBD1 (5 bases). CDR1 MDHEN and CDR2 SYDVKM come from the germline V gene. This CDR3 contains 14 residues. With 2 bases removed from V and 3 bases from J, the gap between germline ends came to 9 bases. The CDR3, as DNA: TGTGCCAGCAGTTTACAGGGTGTAACAGATACGCAGTATTTT. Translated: CASSLQGVTDTQYF.

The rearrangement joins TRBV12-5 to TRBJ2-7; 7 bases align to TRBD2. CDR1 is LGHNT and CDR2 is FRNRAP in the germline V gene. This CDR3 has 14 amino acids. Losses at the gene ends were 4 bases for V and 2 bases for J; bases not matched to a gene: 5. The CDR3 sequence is CASGSREDPYEQYF. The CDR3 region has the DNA TGTGCTAGTGGTTCCCGGGAGGACCCCTACGAGCAGTACTTC.

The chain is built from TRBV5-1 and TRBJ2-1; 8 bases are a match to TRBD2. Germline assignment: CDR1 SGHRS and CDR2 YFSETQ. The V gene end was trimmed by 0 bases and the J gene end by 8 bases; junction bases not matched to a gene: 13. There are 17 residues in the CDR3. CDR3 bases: TGCGCCAGCAGCTTGGGTATCGGGCTAGCGGGCTTCTATGAGCAGTTCTTC. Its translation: CASSLGIGLAGFYEQFF.

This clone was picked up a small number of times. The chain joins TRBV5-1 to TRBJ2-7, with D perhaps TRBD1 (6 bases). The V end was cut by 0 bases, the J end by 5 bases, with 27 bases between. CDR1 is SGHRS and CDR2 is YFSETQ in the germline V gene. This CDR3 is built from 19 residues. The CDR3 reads CASSLAGPLHQGMKDEQYF. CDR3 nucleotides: TGCGCCAGCAGCTTGGCCGGCCCCCTACACCAGGGGATGAAGGACGAGCAGTACTTC.

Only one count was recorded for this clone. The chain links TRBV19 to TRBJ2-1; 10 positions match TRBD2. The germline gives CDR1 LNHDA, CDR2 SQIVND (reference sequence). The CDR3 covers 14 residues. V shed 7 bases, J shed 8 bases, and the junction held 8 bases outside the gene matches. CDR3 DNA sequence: TGTGCCAGTACCCTAGCGGGAGTTAAGTATGAGCAGTTCTTC. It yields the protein CASTLAGVKYEQFF.